The 21 T cell receptor beta chains listed next were all sequenced from one sample in a study of control samples from healthy donors and cancer patients. Repertoires were generated with immunoSEQ multiplex PCR, while TCRdb's copy carries only in-frame clones and drops some. The profile shows about 140,000 clones, around 94% of them singletons. The material sequenced was blood. These receptors all come from a man aged 35-49 years in good health.

The chain links TRBV10-3 to TRBJ2-7, with D perhaps being TRBD1 or TRBD2 (5 bases each). The CDR3 has 14 amino acids. With 4 bases removed from V and 2 bases from J, the gap between germline ends came to 12 bases. Germline-derived CDR1 and CDR2 are ENHRY and SYGVKD. The CDR3 loop is CAISGGSTTYEQYF. In nucleotides, the CDR3 is TGTGCCATCAGTGGGGGGTCAACCACCTACGAGCAGTACTTC.

This chain connects TRBV5-1 to TRBJ1-1; 11 nucleotides match TRBD1. The CDR3 is 17 residues long. Per germline, CDR1 SGHRS and CDR2 YFSETQ. The V gene end was trimmed by 4 bases and the J gene end by 4 bases; junction bases not matched to a gene: 12. Here the CDR3 reads CASSGKTGTGGSTEAFF. The CDR3 DNA is TGCGCCAGCAGCGGAAAAACAGGGACAGGGGGGAGCACTGAAGCTTTCTTT.

Here the CDR3 reads CASSTLYNEQFF. The CDR3 region has the DNA TGTGCCAGTTCTACCCTCTACAATGAGCAGTTCTTC. The chain employs TRBV6-5 and TRBJ2-1; D not resolved. V lost 9 bases, J lost 3 bases, and 9 bases lay in between. This CDR3 comprises 12 residues. Germline V CDR1 and CDR2: MNHEY, SVGAGI.

V gene TRBV9 combines with J gene TRBJ2-3; 14 bases are shared with TRBD2. The CDR3 has 16 residues. J was trimmed by 1 base and V by 3 bases; bases with no gene match: 1. Germline values: CDR1 SGDLS, CDR2 YYNGEE. The CDR3 DNA reads TGTGCCAGCAGCGCGACTAGCGGGGGGGGCACAGATACGCAGTATTTT. Translation gives CASSATSGGGTDTQYF.

V and J are TRBV5-6 and TRBJ1-4, with TRBD1 matching 8 bases. The CDR3 sequence is 15 residues long. V lost 0 bases to trimming and J lost 8 bases; unmatched junction nucleotides: 6. CDR1 and CDR2 from the germline V gene are SGHDT and YYEEEE. This CDR3 is CASSLGPGGGEKLFF. The CDR3, as DNA: TGTGCCAGCAGCTTGGGGCCAGGGGGCGGAGAAAAACTGTTTTTT. Full variable domain (remainder filled in from reference TRBV5-6 and TRBJ1-4): DAGVTQSPTHLIKTRGQQVTLRCSPKSGHDTVSWYQQALGQGPQFIFQYYEEEERQRGNFPDRFSGHQFPNYSSELNVNALLLGDSALYLCASSLGPGGGEKLFFGSGTQLSVL.

The chain uses TRBV5-1 and TRBJ2-3; D is unresolved. Germline V gene data show CDR1 as SGHRS and CDR2 as YFSETQ. V was clipped by 0 bases and J by 2 bases, with 7 bases between them. This CDR3 contains 14 residues. In DNA form, the CDR3 reads TGCGCCAGCAGCTTGGTACAGAACACAGATACGCAGTATTTT. It specifies CASSLVQNTDTQYF.

The genes are TRBV7-8 and TRBJ2-3; TRBD1 matches at 7 bases. Trimming took 8 bases from V and 3 from J; bases not matched to a gene: 5. The CDR3 has 13 residues. The V gene's germline CDR1 is SGHVS and CDR2 FQNEAQ. In nucleotides, the CDR3 is TGTGCCAGCTCAAGGGGGCTTACAGATACGCAGTATTTT. Translation: CASSRGLTDTQYF.

This chain uses TRBV12-3 or TRBV12-4 with TRBJ1-1, with D tentatively TRBD1 (5 bases). The CDR3 covers 13 residues. Trimming left V 2 bases short and J 5 bases short, with 9 bases between. CDR3 sequence (DNA): TGTGCCAGCAGTTTAATGGGGGATACTGAAGCTTTCTTT. As protein: CASSLMGDTEAFF.

This chain joins TRBV9 and TRBJ2-3; D is uncertain. The V end lost 0 bases, the J end lost 6 bases, and 11 bases lay between the germline ends. Germline V gives CDR1 SGDLS, CDR2 YYNGEE. This CDR3 region has 14 residues. CDR3: CASSVDSLGDTQYF. The CDR3 DNA follows: TGTGCCAGCAGCGTAGACTCGCTCGGGGATACGCAGTATTTT.

This CDR3 is CASSPSGGTDTQYF. CDR3 sequence (DNA): TGTGCCAGCAGCCCCAGCGGGGGCACAGATACGCAGTATTTT. The chain has TRBV9 and TRBJ2-3, with TRBD2 matching 7 bases. The CDR3 contains 14 residues. The trim removed 4 bases at V and 1 base at J, leaving 3 bases unmatched. Germline V CDR1 and CDR2: SGDLS, YYNGEE.

The chain carries TRBV9 and TRBJ1-5; no clear D gene. The CDR3 is made up of 13 amino acids. Germline V gene lookup returns CDR1 SGDLS and CDR2 YYNGEE. Trimming cost V 7 bases and J 7 bases, with 15 bases left between them. The CDR3 DNA reads as TGTGCCAGCGCCCGGGGAGGCGGCCAGCCCCAGCATTTT. It translates to CASARGGGQPQHF.

The J gene is TRBJ2-7, the V gene TRBV6-5; 8 nucleotides align to TRBD1. This CDR3 has 12 residues. CDR1 is MNHEY and CDR2 is SVGAGI in the germline V gene. J was trimmed by 3 bases and V by 6 bases; bases with no gene match: 1. CDR3 DNA: TGTGCCAGCAGACAGGGGGACTACGAGCAGTACTTC. Translating gives CASRQGDYEQYF.

This clone was detected a few times. CDR3 coding DNA: TGTGCCAGCACCAAAAACGAATTGGACACTGAAGCTTTCTTT. Encoded protein: CASTKNELDTEAFF. The chain employs TRBV14 and TRBJ1-1; D gene unclear. CDR1 SGHDN and CDR2 FVKESK come from the germline V gene. This CDR3 comprises 14 residues. V was trimmed by 7 bases and J by 3 bases, leaving 15 bases between them.

This clone was observed once. The rearrangement joins TRBV27 to TRBJ2-7, with D maybe TRBD2 (6 bases). Trimming cost V 9 bases and J 5 bases, with 14 bases left between them. The CDR3 sequence is 12 residues long. The germline CDR1 and CDR2 sequences are MNHEY and SMNVEV (reference sequence). The CDR3 DNA is TGTGCCAGTGGGGGGAGTGGCCACGAGCAGTACTTC. It encodes CASGGSGHEQYF.

The chain combines TRBV5-8 with TRBJ1-5; D ambiguous. V lost 3 bases and J 5 bases, leaving 3 bases between the germline ends. Germline CDR1 is SGHTS and CDR2 is YDEGEE. The CDR3 extends over 11 amino acids. CDR3 loop: CASSSYQPQHF. As DNA, the CDR3 is TGTGCCAGCAGCTCTTATCAGCCCCAGCATTTT.

The V and J genes are TRBV10-3 and TRBJ2-2; D is tentatively TRBD1 or TRBD2 (5 bases each). Trimming took off 4 bases at V and 5 bases at J, with 11 bases between the two ends. CDR1 ENHRY and CDR2 SYGVKD come from the germline V gene. The CDR3 contains 14 residues. CDR3 nucleotides: TGTGCCATCAGTGCACTGGGGGTGACCGGGGAGCTGTTTTTT. Protein: CAISALGVTGELFF.

In DNA form, the CDR3 reads TGTGCCAGCAGCCAGAGGATGGGGAGTCAGTACTTC. This sequence encodes CASSQRMGSQYF. The chain has TRBV5-4 and TRBJ2-4; a weak D match, TRBD2 (5 bases). The CDR3 has 12 residues. With 4 bases removed from V and 12 bases from J, the gap between germline ends came to 14 bases. CDR1 is SGHNT, CDR2 YYREEE, per germline (reference sequence).

Comment on this clone: A read error may produce the germline difference seen at one junction end. The rearrangement joins TRBV12-3 or TRBV12-4 to TRBJ1-5; D uncertain. The CDR3 is 12 amino acids. For the CDR3, the DNA is TGTGCCAGCAGCTCTAGCAGTCAGCCCCAGCATTTT. This translates into CASSSSSQPQHF.

This clone was seen a few times. In DNA, the CDR3 is TGTGCCAGCAGTGAATCCGGGGCCTACGAGCAGTACTTC. This encodes CASSESGAYEQYF. The V call is TRBV6-1, the J call TRBJ2-7; TRBD2 might be the D (5 bases). The V and J ends lost 2 bases and 2 bases respectively, with 7 bases between them. The germline V gene encodes CDR1 MNHNS and CDR2 SASEGT. CDR3 size: 13 residues.

The chain links TRBV5-1 to TRBJ2-1; the D gene is possibly TRBD1 (5 bases). With 0 bases removed from V and 5 bases from J, the gap between germline ends came to 15 bases. This CDR3 is built from 16 residues. The V gene's germline CDR1 is SGHRS and CDR2 YFSETQ. CDR3 bases: TGCGCCAGCAGCTTGGTACAGAGACAGCCTAACAATGAGCAGTTCTTC. Protein product: CASSLVQRQPNNEQFF.

In DNA, the CDR3 is TGTGCCAGCAGCTTAGTTAGGGACAGGAGCTATGGCTACACCTTC. As protein: CASSLVRDRSYGYTF. The V gene is TRBV7-2, the J gene TRBJ1-2; 8 nucleotides align to TRBD1. The length of the CDR3 is 15 residues. Germline V gene sequence: CDR1 SGHTA, CDR2 FQGNSA. The V segment lost 1 base and the J segment 4 bases; nucleotides outside the gene matches: 5.